This entry is about one T cell receptor beta chain. Its specific antigen is unknown. No base quality values were provided; no much bigger clone lies one nucleotide off. The data were taken from a study of cytomegalovirus exposure and HLA in healthy donors (dated by TCRdb to about 2017). Background for the entire study: In an earlier analysis of 450 to 750 of the donors, around 290 Gb of sequence data and 90 million to 130 million unique TCR beta sequences from 150 million to 200 million T cells were reported. An early release that covered fewer than 750 HLA-typed donors contained approximately 290 gigabases of sequencing data and tens of millions of unique TCR sequences. The genetic ancestry cluster associated with self-reported Caucasian donors included 65% to 90% of the roughly 360 genotyped donors. The study was designed to test whether signatures of past pathogen exposure could be identified by cataloging public T cell receptors. Using immunosequencing, the study profiled T cell repertoires from about 610 subjects and related those repertoires to cytomegalovirus serostatus. Besides the first cohort of around 670 subjects, a separate validation cohort made up of over 100 different subjects was used. High-throughput TCR immunosequencing, statistical association of individual TCRs with disease status, and machine learning were combined to predict cytomegalovirus infection status. In a later analysis, previously published TCR beta repertoires from 666 donors were re-analyzed and high-resolution HLA genotyping was added so that TCR occurrence patterns could be studied. Rather than drawing on any new phenotypic data, the later analysis identified candidate immune exposures from TCR beta sequences and the way those sequences occurred across donors. An earlier analysis of around 640 of the donors used high-throughput TCR beta sequencing to judge whether each TCR beta V gene segment behaved as functional or pseudogenic. Donor age, sex, ethnicity and CMV serostatus were compiled together with the repertoire data. A later genetic analysis took genome-wide SNP genotypes for about 55% of the 666 donors and used that subset as a discovery cohort. All discovery cohort repertoires had been generated using a single sequencing platform. HLA typing covered class I and class II loci at four-digit resolution. Typing coverage differed by locus: A, B, C, DRB1 and DQB1 were typed in about 620-640 donors, DQA1 in about 500, DPA1 in 600 to 610, and DPB1 in roughly 450. Five DR-DQ haplotypes were handled as single units for association and clustering because linkage in the cohort was strong. On average, around 240,000 unique TCR beta nucleotide sequences were sequenced per donor among some 420 genotyped donors of the cohort, with about 17% of those sequences being non-productive. Study-level results and caveats: V-gene and J-gene trimming of TCR beta chains was associated with a missense DCLRE1C variant in a later genetic analysis, and the association was replicated in an independent cohort. In a later analysis, the rate of TCR association differed among HLA loci, with DRB1 alleles having the most associated TCRs and HLA-C alleles having the fewest. Roughly uniform sequencing depth across donors was assumed in presence/absence analyses, although this assumption may not hold. HLA typing was unavailable for some donors at each locus, so association tests used only the typed subset. Seventeen rarely observed V segments, including chromosome 9 orphons, were excluded from the earlier analysis of about 500 of the donors because counts were too low. In both the original and validation cohorts, the classifier was reported to diagnose cytomegalovirus status with high specificity and sensitivity. Strong co-occurrence of HLA alleles, especially DR and DQ, made assigning TCR associations to individual alleles difficult. The 87-base-pair reads could not distinguish some IMGT-functional V segments, including TRBV6-2 and TRBV6-3, so those segments were excluded. Only TCR beta chains were sequenced in this cohort, and the absence of alpha or paired-chain data limited detectable features. In a later analysis, most CMV-associated TCR beta chains were found to appear HLA-restricted, with HLA associations seemingly driven largely by CMV exposure. A further reported finding was that TCR beta sequences accurately predicted the HLA-A and HLA-B alleles for most subjects in the first cohort. In a later genetic analysis, fewer N-insertions in productive TCRs were reported among donors in an Asian-associated ancestry cluster than the roughly 640-donor mean. Specific HLA alleles were associated with 15,000 to 20,000 TCR beta sequences at a false discovery rate of 0.05 in a later analysis. Compared with equally common non-associated chains, HLA-associated TCR beta chains in a later analysis were more clonally expanded and had lower generation probabilities. Immune exposure information for the cohort was limited to CMV serostatus. In an earlier analysis of some 640 of the donors, most TCR beta V segments were observed in productive rearrangements about 90% or about 30% of the time, broadly matching IMGT annotations. A cluster of highly shared sequence variants was judged likely to represent a technical artifact of the sequencing pipeline. In the study, about 150 TCR beta chains were listed as associated with cytomegalovirus. Several of the top co-occurrence clusters appeared to be linked to parvovirus B19, influenza, CMV and Epstein-Barr virus, according to a later analysis. The authors suggested that the approach could potentially be generalized to other disease states and immunological phenotypes. Across donors, most TCR sequences were observed very rarely, whereas some public TCRs were present in many individuals. Linkage disequilibrium might explain the correlated functional status among segregating V segments, but an unknown experimental factor could not be ruled out. In vitro tests confirmed that a few of the cytomegalovirus-associated TCR beta chains recognize cytomegalovirus antigens.

The cohort comprised around 700 healthy bone marrow donors. At the time of sampling, all cohort members were nominally healthy, though unrecorded immune exposures were likely present. The donor tested CMV seronegative, placing the donor among the roughly 350 seronegative members of the cohort. Every donor gave a peripheral blood sample, and the peripheral blood mononuclear cells from that sample were used for TCR beta sequencing. The Qiagen DNeasy Blood Extraction Kit was used to extract genomic DNA from the blood cell samples. Including cysteine and phenylalanine, the CDR3 has 15 amino acids. The only DNA kept is the CDR3, 45 bases in frame from the first base. V loses 5 bases, J loses 3 bases, and the germline ends lie 11 bases apart. The germline V gene supplies CDR1 MNHNS and CDR2 SASEGT. The receptor library was made with the immunoSEQ multiplex PCR assay. For the multiplex PCR, a mixture combining 60 forward primers for TCR Vbeta segments and 13 reverse primers for TCR Jbeta segments was used. A multiplex PCR assay on genomic DNA amplified the CDR3 region of rearranged TCR beta genes. The Illumina HiSeq System was used to sequence the amplified TCR beta libraries as 87-base-pair reads. The paper's data handling went like this. A later analysis tallied roughly 80 million unique TCR beta chains across the 666 repertoires, and about 12 million of those chains were shared by two or more donors. To remove PCR and sequencing errors, raw reads were error-corrected and collapsed into unique sequences using a nearest-neighbor algorithm that merged closely related sequences. CDR3 sequences were aligned to IMGT reference sequences to assign V, D and J gene segments. Each retained sequence needed at least a six-nucleotide match to both a V gene segment and a J gene segment. A rearrangement counted as productive if the CDR3 had no stop codons and remained in frame with V and J, and every other rearrangement counted as non-productive. Following IMGT convention, CDR3 was defined as the stretch from the second conserved V-encoded cysteine to the conserved J-encoded phenylalanine. In an earlier analysis of roughly 580 of the donors, sequences lacking an unambiguous match to a single V gene segment were excluded. An earlier analysis of over 450 of the donors classified V segments as functional when productive rearrangements were above 56.7% and as segregating when the standard deviation between donors was above 5%. A statistical classification framework was built for diagnosing cytomegalovirus status from the catalog of TCR beta chain sequences. In a later analysis, V and J genes were assigned by comparing TCR nucleotide sequences against IMGT/GENE-DB human TR gene sequences. The TCRdist pipeline was used in a later analysis to assign CDR3 sequences and most-parsimonious VDJ recombination scenarios. A later analysis defined each TCR beta chain by its CDR3 amino acid sequence plus V-gene family, and excluded reads lacking a unique V-gene family. A later analysis removed several hundred highly shared, low-generation-probability nucleotide sequences to deal with suspected cross-contamination and a sequencing artifact. A later analysis calculated a clonal expansion index for each public chain from normalized within-repertoire ranks of inferred template counts. In a later analysis, generation probabilities were computed using a VDJ recombination model fitted to out-of-frame rearrangements, and the results were checked against IGoR. Hypergeometric tests were used in a later analysis to score TCR-TCR, TCR-HLA and TCR-CMV co-occurrence, with a repertoire-size bias correction applied to the TCR pairs. False discovery rates were estimated in a later analysis by permuting HLA or CMV assignments 20 times. A later analysis grouped co-occurring TCRs with DBSCAN, adding TCRdist sequence similarity when clustering within HLA-allele-positive subsets. For co-occurrence clustering, repertoires with fewer than 30,000 or more than 120,000 public chains were excluded, along with roughly five repertoires with anomalous nucleotide sharing. TCRdb retrieved this table from immuneACCESS and kept in-frame rearrangements only. Not all clones are present; in checked studies, unresolved V genes account for under half, and no reason is known for the remainder. That table supplies the V and J calls and clone size; D and trimming were determined from the DNA. This sample holds about 120,000 clones; about four fifths were observed only once. Roughly 1.5% of the sample goes to the ten largest clones.

The rearranged chain carries TRBV6-1 and TRBJ2-6; TRBD1 could be the D gene, as 5 bases match. The TCR comes from a woman aged 18-30 years in good health and CMV-seronegative. The sample was PBMCs. This receptor has the CDR3 CASSQTAGGANVLTF. The sequenced DNA is TGTGCCAGCAGTCAGACAGCTGGTGGGGCCAACGTCCTGACTTTC.